The rows below give T cell receptor beta chains drawn from one sample of a study of blood T cell repertoires in COVID-19. Only in-frame clones appear in the TCRdb table, and some are missing; sequencing was by immunoSEQ multiplex PCR. The sample records about 300,000 clones, approximately 88% being singletons. Sequenced material: peripheral blood. The receptors derive from a human donor with COVID-19, enrolled during active disease. The donor label of this sample is uncertain. Each CDR3 is given with its conserved first and last residue. The D gene is left open where the match is weak. Clone size, where shown, is once, few, many, or a class for clones that have expanded.

j_call d_call clone_size v_call cdr3_aa cdr3_nt
TRBJ2-3 NA NA TRBV15 CATSRDLGEADTQYF TGTGCCACCAGCAGAGATCTCGGGGAGGCAGATACGCAGTATTTT
TRBJ1-1 TRBD1 NA TRBV6-2/TRBV6-3 CASSLGSGQGRNTEAFF TGTGCCAGCAGTTTAGGGTCGGGACAGGGGAGAAACACTGAAGCTTTCTTT
TRBJ2-1 TRBD2 NA TRBV9 CASSVVTSGEQFF TGTGCCAGCAGCGTAGTGACTAGCGGTGAGCAGTTCTTC
TRBJ2-1 TRBD1 NA TRBV30 CAWSVEGQGYNEQFF TGTGCCTGGAGTGTCGAGGGACAGGGATACAATGAGCAGTTCTTC
TRBJ1-1 NA NA TRBV6-6 CASSSPGHSNTEAFF TGTGCCAGCAGTTCCCCCGGACACTCGAACACTGAAGCTTTCTTT
TRBJ1-2 NA few TRBV14 CASSPTAGVGGYTF TGTGCCAGCAGCCCCACGGCAGGGGTGGGAGGCTACACCTTC
TRBJ1-3 NA NA TRBV28 CASSLPGISGNTIYF TGTGCCAGCAGTTTACCGGGTATCTCTGGAAACACCATATATTTT
TRBJ1-4 NA NA TRBV10-2 CASSPGTNEKLFF TGCGCCAGCAGTCCGGGGACTAATGAAAAACTGTTTTTT
TRBJ2-1 TRBD2 NA TRBV29-1 CVGRGNGASGANEQFF TGCGTTGGCCGAGGGAATGGAGCTAGCGGGGCCAATGAGCAGTTCTTC
TRBJ1-1 NA NA TRBV4-3 CASSQDQSGGDEAFF TGCGCCAGCAGCCAAGATCAATCCGGGGGGGATGAAGCTTTCTTT
TRBJ2-1 TRBD2 NA TRBV2 CASTDPPGGSIF TGTGCCAGCACAGACCCCCCCGGCGGGAGTATCTTC
TRBJ1-4 TRBD1 few TRBV9 CASSVGGQGPEKLFF TGTGCCAGCAGCGTAGGGGGACAGGGACCTGAAAAACTGTTTTTT
TRBJ2-5 NA NA TRBV7-3 CASNPKEDVGFQETQYF TGTGCCAGCAACCCCAAGGAGGACGTTGGCTTTCAAGAGACCCAGTACTTC
TRBJ2-3 NA once TRBV29-1 CSVGKGIRPTTQYF TGCAGCGTGGGCAAGGGGATCCGGCCGACTACGCAGTATTTT
TRBJ1-1 NA NA TRBV29-1 CSVGDSGAEAFF TGCAGCGTTGGCGACAGTGGCGCTGAAGCTTTCTTT
TRBJ2-2 NA NA TRBV29-1 CSAGEAAANTGELFF TGCAGCGCCGGGGAGGCGGCAGCGAACACCGGGGAGCTGTTTTTT
TRBJ2-3 NA NA TRBV21-1 CASSKVGEREGTDTQYF TGTGCCAGCAGCAAAGTGGGGGAGCGGGAGGGCACAGATACGCAGTATTTT
TRBJ2-5 TRBD2 once TRBV5-5 CASSQRPAGVGRQETQYF TGTGCCAGCAGTCAACGTCCAGCGGGAGTTGGACGGCAAGAGACCCAGTACTTC
TRBJ2-2 TRBD2 NA TRBV29-1 CSVETLAGGTGELFF TGCAGCGTTGAAACACTAGCGGGAGGCACCGGGGAGCTGTTTTTT
TRBJ2-2 TRBD2 NA TRBV30 CAWSLMSGVGELFF TGTGCCTGGAGTCTGATGAGCGGGGTGGGGGAGCTGTTTTTT
TRBJ2-1 TRBD2 once TRBV12-5 CASGLNSGRAYNEQFF TGTGCTAGTGGTCTAAACAGCGGGAGGGCTTACAATGAGCAGTTCTTC
TRBJ2-5 TRBD2 NA TRBV3-1/TRBV3-2 CASSHSSGRDQETQYF TGTGCCAGCAGCCACTCTAGCGGGAGGGACCAAGAGACCCAGTACTTC
TRBJ1-2 NA NA TRBV19 CASSAPGQQEIRDYGYTF TGTGCCAGTAGCGCACCGGGACAACAAGAAATCCGGGACTATGGCTACACCTTC
TRBJ2-7 TRBD2 once TRBV2 CASSDIRTSGYEQYF TGTGCCAGCAGTGATATCCGGACTAGCGGCTACGAGCAGTACTTC
TRBJ2-7 NA NA TRBV1 CTSSPYRGNVILGSYEQYF TGCACCAGCAGCCCTTACAGGGGGAATGTTATCCTCGGGTCCTACGAGCAGTACTTC
TRBJ2-1 TRBD2 NA TRBV5-4 CASRGTSGSKVGNEQFF TGTGCCAGCAGAGGGACTAGCGGGTCGAAGGTGGGTAATGAGCAGTTCTTC
TRBJ1-5 NA NA TRBV19 CASSDSPSNQPQHF TGTGCCAGTAGTGACAGTCCCAGCAATCAGCCCCAGCATTTT
TRBJ2-7 TRBD2 NA TRBV5-5 CASSPLADYEQYF TGTGCCAGCAGCCCACTAGCGGATTACGAGCAGTACTTC
TRBJ2-1 NA NA TRBV6-5 CASRYFQEGLGEQFF TGTGCCAGCAGGTATTTCCAGGAGGGCCTCGGGGAGCAGTTCTTC
TRBJ2-5 NA NA TRBV9 CASSVAPLAPQETQYF TGTGCCAGCAGCGTAGCCCCTCTAGCACCCCAAGAGACCCAGTACTTC
TRBJ1-1 TRBD1 NA TRBV3-1/TRBV3-2 CASDRGRGTEAFF TGTGCCAGCGACAGGGGGCGAGGTACTGAAGCTTTCTTT
TRBJ1-2 NA NA TRBV7-2 CASSPPTVYGYTF TGTGCCAGCAGCCCACCGACTGTGTATGGCTACACCTTC
TRBJ2-6 NA NA TRBV7-6 CASSPYRVGANVLTF TGTGCCAGCAGCCCTTACAGGGTTGGGGCCAACGTCCTGACTTTC
TRBJ1-4 NA NA TRBV19 CASSRGQNEKLFF TGTGCCAGTAGTCGAGGACAGAATGAAAAACTGTTTTTT
TRBJ2-7 TRBD1 NA TRBV2 CASRRDRGREQYF TGTGCCAGCAGGCGGGACAGGGGTAGGGAGCAGTACTTC
TRBJ1-1 TRBD1 NA TRBV6-5 CASSYSGLRGTEAFF TGTGCCAGCAGTTACTCAGGTCTCAGGGGGACTGAAGCTTTCTTT
TRBJ2-5 TRBD2 NA TRBV7-9 CASSWLAGVETQYF TGTGCCAGCAGCTGGCTAGCGGGAGTAGAGACCCAGTACTTC
TRBJ2-1 TRBD1 NA TRBV9 CASSVRQGALSYNEQFF TGTGCCAGCAGCGTCCGACAGGGGGCCCTTTCCTACAATGAGCAGTTCTTC
TRBJ2-7 NA NA TRBV30 CAWSGRRVSEQYF TGTGCCTGGAGTGGCAGACGGGTTTCCGAGCAGTACTTC
TRBJ2-5 TRBD2 NA TRBV9 CASSVGAGGFQETQYF TGTGCCAGCAGCGTAGGAGCGGGAGGTTTCCAAGAGACCCAGTACTTC
TRBJ1-1 NA few TRBV7-3 CASSFEQNTEAFF TGTGCCAGCAGCTTTGAGCAGAACACTGAAGCTTTCTTT
TRBJ2-4 TRBD1 NA TRBV19 CASSIVGTGFPAKNIQYF TGTGCCAGTAGTATAGTAGGGACAGGGTTCCCAGCCAAAAACATTCAGTACTTC
TRBJ2-3 NA once TRBV7-2 CASSEPGRGDTQYF TGTGCCAGCAGCGAACCAGGCCGGGGGGATACGCAGTATTTT
TRBJ2-3 NA NA TRBV27 CASSPRLTNTDTQYF TGTGCCAGCAGCCCTAGACTAACTAACACAGATACGCAGTATTTT
TRBJ1-1 NA NA TRBV7-9 CASSLVGRATEAFF TGTGCCAGCAGCTTAGTCGGCAGGGCCACTGAAGCTTTCTTT
TRBJ2-1 TRBD1 NA TRBV28 CASSSPDREKQFF TGTGCCAGCAGTTCGCCGGACAGGGAGAAGCAGTTCTTC
TRBJ1-3 TRBD1 NA TRBV7-9 CASSAGQGFSGNTIYF TGTGCCAGCTCCGCGGGACAGGGATTTTCAGGAAACACCATATATTTT
TRBJ1-2 TRBD1 few TRBV28 CASSPRQGRYGYTF TGTGCCAGCAGCCCGAGACAGGGACGGTATGGCTACACCTTC
TRBJ2-6 TRBD2 NA TRBV5-1 CASSRGGQSASGANVLTF TGCGCCAGCAGCCGGGGGGGTCAGTCTGCCTCTGGGGCCAACGTCCTGACTTTC
TRBJ1-6 TRBD1 NA TRBV6-5 CASSRGPNNSPLHF TGTGCCAGCAGCAGGGGGCCGAATAATTCACCCCTCCACTTT
TRBJ2-7 TRBD1 NA TRBV5-1 CASSLAGTGDYEQYF TGCGCCAGCAGCTTGGCGGGGACAGGGGACTACGAGCAGTACTTC
TRBJ1-1 NA NA TRBV6-2/TRBV6-3 CASSYPSGMENTEAFF TGTGCCAGCAGTTACCCGTCAGGGATGGAGAACACTGAAGCTTTCTTT
TRBJ2-2 NA NA TRBV5-1 CASSLAARGTGELFF TGCGCCAGCAGCTTGGCCGCAAGGGGGACCGGGGAGCTGTTTTTT
TRBJ1-1 TRBD1 NA TRBV7-3 CASSLQGENTEAFF TGTGCCAGCAGCTTACAGGGGGAGAACACTGAAGCTTTCTTT
TRBJ2-6 TRBD2 NA TRBV19 CASSPSGRVSGANVLTF TGTGCCAGTAGTCCGAGCGGGAGGGTGTCTGGGGCCAACGTCCTGACTTTC